The clone carrying this T cell receptor (beta chain) was seen only a few times. The antigen is undetermined. This sample stems from a study of T cell responses to AZD1222 COVID-19 vaccine. The table came from immunoSEQ multiplex PCR; TCRdb's copy has only in-frame clones and leaves some out. The sample holds under 200,000 clones, 93% seen once. The CDR3 consists of 16 residues. CDR1 SGDLS and CDR2 YYNGEE come from the germline V gene. J gave up 7 bases and V 2 bases, and 9 bases lay outside the gene matches. Study-wide results and limits: Spike regions recognized by vaccine-associated CD4 TCRs spanned the protein, led by 160-218 and 743-854. Targeting of unmutated variant regions was reportedly seen in nearly half of spike-specific TCRs. The donors showed a predominance of white British ancestry and of females, with possible underestimation of clonal diversity. Elevations in Spike-specific TCR breadth and depth followed administration of two AZD1222 doses.

The sequence came from an adult in good health. The chain couples TRBV9 to TRBJ2-1; TRBD2 aligns across 10 bases. The specimen was peripheral blood, collected on day 0 of AZD1222 vaccination. The CDR3 DNA follows: TGTGCCAGCAGCGTGGGTAGCGGGAGGTCGAGGAATGAGCAGTTCTTC. Amino acid sequence: CASSVGSGRSRNEQFF. Full variable domain (remainder filled in from reference TRBV9 and TRBJ2-1): DSGVTQTPKHLITATGQRVTLRCSPRSGDLSVYWYQQSLDQGLQFLIQYYNGEERAKGNILERFSAQQFPDLHSELNLSSLELGDSALYFCASSVGSGRSRNEQFFGPGTRLTVL.